This TCR beta chain was found in a study of T cell responses to AZD1222 COVID-19 vaccine. General observations from the study: Recipients of two AZD1222 doses showed rising Spike-specific TCR breadth and depth.

This CDR3 comprises 11 residues. V was pared by 3 bases and J by 4 bases, with 3 bases between. Per the germline V gene, CDR1 is MNHEY and CDR2 is SMNVEV (reference sequence). About this clone: Its antigen is undetermined.

Data came from immunoSEQ multiplex PCR; TCRdb stores just in-frame clones and leaves some out. The table shows about 100,000 clones, with roughly 84% occurring only once. This chain uses TRBV27 with TRBJ2-5; no clear D gene. Sequencing was performed on peripheral blood, taken on day 0 of AZD1222 vaccination. This clonotype was sampled from an adult in good health. Here the CDR3 DNA reads TGTGCCAGCAGTTTCCGAGAGACCCAGTACTTC. Residues: CASSFRETQYF.